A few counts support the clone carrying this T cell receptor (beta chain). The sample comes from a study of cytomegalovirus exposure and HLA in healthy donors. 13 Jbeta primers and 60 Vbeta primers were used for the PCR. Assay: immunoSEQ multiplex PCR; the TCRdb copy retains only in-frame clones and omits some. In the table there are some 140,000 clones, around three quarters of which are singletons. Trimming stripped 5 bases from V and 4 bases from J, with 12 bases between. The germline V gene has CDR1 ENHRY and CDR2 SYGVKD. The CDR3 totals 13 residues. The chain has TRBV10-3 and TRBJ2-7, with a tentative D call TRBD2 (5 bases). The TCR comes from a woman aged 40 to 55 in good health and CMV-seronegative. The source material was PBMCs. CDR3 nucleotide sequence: TGTGCCATCAGTACTAGGGTTGAATACGAGCAGTACTTC. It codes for CAISTRVEYEQYF.